This T cell receptor (beta chain) was found in a study of regulatory T cells in long-lasting Graves disease (dated by TCRdb to about 2021). At the level of the whole study: Patients with newly diagnosed Graves' disease had been on antithyroid drugs for under 3 months. A total of some 33 samples were covered by TCR sequencing, comprising about 13 persistent and roughly 20 newly diagnosed Graves' disease patients. This study used TCR sequencing and RNA sequencing of peripheral blood to compare persistent Graves' disease patients against newly diagnosed Graves' disease patients. The study was registered as a clinical trial and conducted in China. The paper as a whole reports these results and caveats: More public clonotypes were shared among persistent patients (under 3,000) than among newly diagnosed patients (966). As a limitation, the authors acknowledged that the small sample size may reduce accuracy. Only peripheral blood was studied, because thyroid tissue, the primary lesion, was inaccessible. Sequencing and analysis were limited to the TCR beta chain. Lower TCR Shannon entropy and fewer highly expanded clones were observed in persistent Graves' disease patients than in newly diagnosed patients, which suggested clonal expansion.

This sample's time point label indicates: newly diagnosed GD, antithyroid drugs for less than 3 months. For both TCR sequencing and RNA sequencing, RNA was extracted from PBMCs in TRIzol. The diagnosis of Graves' disease was made according to American Thyroid Association guidelines. Recruitment of patients was carried out at an endocrinology department in Xi'an, China. Each patient gave around 9 milliliters of peripheral blood, collected in an EDTA anticoagulant tube. Ficoll Paque Plus density gradient separation was used to isolate PBMCs, and no additional T cell sorting was done. An Agilent 2100 Bioanalyzer and agarose gel were used to assess RNA quality, and a NanoDrop 2000 was used to measure RNA concentration. This clonotype showed up many times. What this receptor recognizes is not known. No clone much larger than this one lies a single base away; base qualities are absent. Libraries were prepared through multiplex PCR. Sequencing was performed on an Illumina HiSeq 4000. TCR beta libraries were built with iRepertoire HTBI primers and Arm-PCR amplification of CDR3 regions. Gel purification was performed on PCR products prior to sequencing. For the original study's pipeline: Gene usage analysis of CDR3 amino acid clonotypes used the approximately 62 TRBV and 12 to 15 TRBJ segments found across samples. COPE and FqMerger were used to merge the filtered high-quality paired reads into contigs. BLAST was used to align contigs to IMGT TRBV, TRBD and TRBJ reference genes, with CDR3 defined following IMGT. Any clonotype with a frequency above 0.1% was counted as a highly expanded clone. Repertoire diversity was measured by Shannon entropy, and V-J evenness by the Gini coefficient. A clonotype was considered public if more than one individual shared it. TCRdb applied fastp at Q25 and MiXCR to the public reads, then kept only in-frame beta chains. Here each entry gathers all rows of one CDR3 protein and keeps the most common genes and DNA. These V and J calls originate from TCRdb's pipeline instead of the authors' own analysis. The sample table contains 350,000 to 450,000 distinct CDR3 sequences; only one count was recorded for about 15% of them. Of the sample, about 8.3% is held by the ten largest clones.

This same sample was also taken into another study, of T cells in Graves' hyperthyroidism and ophthalmopathy. As described in the second report: A patient counted as having stable Graves' hyperthyroidism if no progression to ophthalmopathy occurred over 18 months of follow-up. Hyperthyroidism patients were aged 18 to 65 years and newly diagnosed, with disease duration of less than 2 months. Exclusion was applied to patients with uncontrolled infections, other autoimmune diseases, pregnancy or lactation. Diagnoses were established on the basis of clinical symptoms, serum thyroxine and TRAb, thyroid ultrasound, and orbital computed tomography. A first-round RT-PCR of the TCR CDR3 used the HTBI primer set with the Qiagen OneStep RT-PCR kit. Most expanded thyroid clonotypes (frequency above 0.001) were also detected in blood, suggesting blood repertoires may reflect thyroid immune responses. In cross-validation, a model built on a 13 V-J signature told ophthalmopathy apart from stable hyperthyroidism with approximately 90% sensitivity and roughly 81% specificity, and in testing the same model reached 80%/75%. In validation, the model predicted progression to ophthalmopathy a median of 6.5 months before onset, with approximately 71% sensitivity and 72.22% specificity. To identify TCR V-J signatures that set the groups apart, the researchers used a discovery cohort of 100 patients, made up of 40 to 45 with Graves' ophthalmopathy and some 58 with stable Graves' hyperthyroidism. Whether ophthalmopathy could be predicted prospectively was tested in an independent validation cohort made up of approximately 19 hyperthyroidism patients plus 17 patients who later progressed to ophthalmopathy. The roughly 100 discovery patients were randomly split 7:3 into training and test sets. The study also compared thyroid tissue and blood T-cell repertoires from roughly 6 Graves' hyperthyroidism patients. After blood sampling, hyperthyroidism patients were treated with methimazole at a starting dose of 30 mg daily, and ophthalmopathy patients were treated with high-dose intravenous methylprednisolone. The libraries were constructed in a second round of multiplex PCR and then size-selected and purified. Sequencing of the libraries was done on an Illumina HiSeq2000 using paired-end 100 bp reads. SOAPnuke was used to process the raw data, throwing out any read that contained adapters or uncalled bases, had a mean Phred below 15, or lacked an exact constant-primer or identifier match. High-quality paired reads were merged with COPE v1.2.5, and unique nucleotide sequences were defined as clonotypes. MiTCR v1.1 was used to align the clonotypes against IMGT TRBV, TRBD and TRBJ reference segments. Only V-J combinations with frequency above 0.0001, covering roughly 99% of repertoires, were analysed. A TCS score was defined as the ratio of F50 (clonal expansion) to E x V (chaos), with BLOSUM62-based TCRdist applied between CDR3 peptides within each V-J. Welch's t-statistics and random forest reduced roughly 530 V-J features to under 15, which were used in a naive Bayes classifier (R e1071). No statistical method was used to fix the sample size in advance, and group allocation was not hidden from the investigators. The paper reports TCR Vbeta CDR3 sequencing of approximately 130 peripheral blood samples: around 41 ophthalmopathy, under 85 hyperthyroidism and approximately 17 progressor patients.

This TCR was sampled from a woman aged 40-49 years with Graves disease. Donor details come from another sample of the same person, matched by shared clones. This specimen was peripheral blood mononuclear cells (PBMCs), taken at new diagnosis, from a patient treated with antithyroid drugs.

The bases read TGTGCCAGCAGCCCTACCAGGGAGCCAGATACGCAGTATTTT. This sequence encodes CASSPTREPDTQYF. The V gene is TRBV7-8 and the J gene is TRBJ2-3; the D gene is tentatively TRBD1 or TRBD2, each matching 5 bases. The trim is 5 bases for V and 4 bases for J, with a gap of 13 bases between the germline ends. The germline V gene sets CDR1 to SGHVS and CDR2 to FQNEAQ. The CDR3 spans 14 residues, from the cysteine through the phenylalanine. Here the CDR3 DNA is all that survives: 42 bases in frame from base 1.